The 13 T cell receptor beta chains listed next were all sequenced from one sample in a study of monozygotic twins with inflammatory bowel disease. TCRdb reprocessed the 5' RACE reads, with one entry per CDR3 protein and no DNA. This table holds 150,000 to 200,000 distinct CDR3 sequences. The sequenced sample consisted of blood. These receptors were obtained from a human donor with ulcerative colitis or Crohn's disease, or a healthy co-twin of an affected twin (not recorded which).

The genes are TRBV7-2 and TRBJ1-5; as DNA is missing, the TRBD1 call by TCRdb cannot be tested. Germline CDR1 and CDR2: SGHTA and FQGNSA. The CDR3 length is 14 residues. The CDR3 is CASSLVPGDQPQHF.

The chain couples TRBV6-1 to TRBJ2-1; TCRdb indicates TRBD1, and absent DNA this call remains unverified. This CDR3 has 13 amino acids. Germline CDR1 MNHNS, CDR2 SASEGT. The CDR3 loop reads CASSPDRNNEQFF.

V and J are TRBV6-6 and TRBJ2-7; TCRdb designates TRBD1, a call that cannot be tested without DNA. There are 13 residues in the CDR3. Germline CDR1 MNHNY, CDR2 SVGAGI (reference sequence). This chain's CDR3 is CASSLGEIYEQYF.

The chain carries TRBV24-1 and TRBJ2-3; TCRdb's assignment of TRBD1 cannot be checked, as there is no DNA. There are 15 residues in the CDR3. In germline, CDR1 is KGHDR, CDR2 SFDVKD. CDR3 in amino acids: CATSALGGGADTQYF.

The CDR3 spells CSVEDQKRVSSYEQYF. The J gene is TRBJ2-7, the V gene TRBV29-1; TCRdb picks TRBD2, but there is no DNA to check that call. The CDR3 sequence is 16 residues long. The germline V gene encodes CDR1 SQVTM and CDR2 ANQGSEA.

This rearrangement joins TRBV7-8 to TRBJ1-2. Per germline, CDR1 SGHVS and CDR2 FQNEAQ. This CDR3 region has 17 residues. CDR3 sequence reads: CASSTPSRRPGATGYTF.

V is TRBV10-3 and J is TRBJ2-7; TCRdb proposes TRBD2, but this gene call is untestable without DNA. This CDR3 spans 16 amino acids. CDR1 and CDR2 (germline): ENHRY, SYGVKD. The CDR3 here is CATQTTSGSQAYEQYF.

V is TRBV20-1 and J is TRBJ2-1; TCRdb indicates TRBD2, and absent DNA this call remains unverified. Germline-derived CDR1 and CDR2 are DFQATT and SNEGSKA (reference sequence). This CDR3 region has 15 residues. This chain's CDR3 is CSARTSGRKDNEQFF.

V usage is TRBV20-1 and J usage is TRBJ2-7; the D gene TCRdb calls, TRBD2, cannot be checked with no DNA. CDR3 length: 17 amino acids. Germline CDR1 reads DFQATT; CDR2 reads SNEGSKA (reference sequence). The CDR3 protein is CSAPGLAGETSSYEQYF.

The CDR3 loop reads CASSPRQGGYNSPLHF. The chain uses TRBV7-2 and TRBJ1-6. Germline V gives CDR1 SGHTA, CDR2 FQGNSA. CDR3 size: 16 residues.

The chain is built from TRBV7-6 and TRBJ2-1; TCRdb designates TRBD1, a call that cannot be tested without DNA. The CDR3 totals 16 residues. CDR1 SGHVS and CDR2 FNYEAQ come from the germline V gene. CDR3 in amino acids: CASSPTRDRVHNEQFF.

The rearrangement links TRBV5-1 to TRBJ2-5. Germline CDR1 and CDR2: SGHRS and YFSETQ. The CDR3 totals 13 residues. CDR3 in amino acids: CASCETRQETQYF.

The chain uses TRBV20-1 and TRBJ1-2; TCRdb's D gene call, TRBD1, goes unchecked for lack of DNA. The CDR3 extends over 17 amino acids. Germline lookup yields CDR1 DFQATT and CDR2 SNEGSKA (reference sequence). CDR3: CSARDGDRAEANYGYTF.